The 11 T cell receptor beta chains listed next were all sequenced from one sample in a study of CD8 T cells in Susac syndrome. It was with random hexamers that about 0.45 to 1 ug RNA was reverse transcribed. TCRdb processed the immunoSEQ multiplex PCR reads anew with MiXCR; each CDR3 protein has one entry. The repertoire includes roughly 190,000 distinct CDR3 sequences, around 95% of them detected once, and approximately 0.089% sits in the top ten. The specimen sequenced was CD4+ T cells from PBMCs. All receptors come from a human donor with Susac syndrome.

This chain joins TRBV6-2 or TRBV6-3 and TRBJ2-4, with TRBD1 identical over 7 bases. Germline assignment: CDR1 MNHEY and CDR2 SVGEGT. V lost 6 bases and J lost 6; bases outside the gene matches: 14. This CDR3 spans 16 amino acids. The CDR3 region has the DNA TGTGCCAGCAGCGATCGATGGACAGGCGAGGTAAACATTCAGTACTTC. Its translation: CASSDRWTGEVNIQYF.

This chain joins TRBV19 and TRBJ1-2; D gene unclear. CDR1 LNHDA and CDR2 SQIVND come from the germline V gene (reference sequence). Between the trimmed V and J ends, which lost 8 bases and 4 bases, there was a span of 17 bases. The CDR3 runs 14 residues. The CDR3 loop is CASDHGGRLYGYTF. The CDR3 DNA is TGTGCCAGTGACCACGGAGGAAGACTCTATGGCTACACCTTC.

A remark on this clonotype: An end of the junction does not agree with germline; a read error may underlie this. The rearrangement uses TRBV20-1 and TRBJ1-2; D unresolved. This CDR3 has 12 residues. Germline-derived CDR1 and CDR2 are DFQATT and SNEGSKA (reference sequence). The CDR3 DNA is TGCAGTGCTCGTCCAAGCAGCTATGGCTACACTTTC. This gives the protein CSARPSSYGYTF.

This clonotype was seen only once. The CDR3 is CASSIDLRGPSVYF. The CDR3 bases are TGTGCCAGTAGTATAGATTTGCGGGGGCCCTCGGTATACTTC. The chain is built from TRBV19 and TRBJ2-5; TRBD2 might be the D (7 bases). The germline V gene has CDR1 LNHDA and CDR2 SQIVND (reference sequence). V was trimmed by 0 bases and J by 14 bases, leaving 19 bases between them. This CDR3 comprises 14 residues.

J is TRBJ1-1 and V is TRBV6-6; no reliable D call. Between the trimmed V and J ends, which lost 0 bases and 5 bases, there was a span of 10 bases. This CDR3 is built from 14 residues. Germline lookup yields CDR1 MNHNY and CDR2 SVGAGI (reference sequence). The CDR3 sequence: CASSYSRASTEAFF. The DNA of the CDR3 is TGTGCCAGCAGTTACTCAAGGGCGAGTACTGAAGCTTTCTTT.

The chain recombines TRBV29-1 with TRBJ2-1; 7 positions agree with TRBD1. Germline V gene lookup returns CDR1 SQVTM and CDR2 ANQGSEA. The CDR3 runs to 14 residues. J lost 4 bases, V lost 1 base, and 4 bases had no gene match. The CDR3 spells CSVEARDSYNEQFF. CDR3 nucleotide sequence: TGCAGCGTTGAAGCTCGGGACAGTTACAATGAGCAGTTCTTC.

The J gene is TRBJ1-5, the V gene TRBV3-1; D is uncertain. Germline V gives CDR1 LGHDT, CDR2 YNNKEL (reference sequence). V was trimmed by 4 bases and J by 4 bases, leaving 14 bases between them. This CDR3 has 15 residues. The CDR3: CASSPFFGSNQPQHF. The CDR3 DNA reads TGTGCCAGCAGCCCCTTCTTCGGCTCTAATCAGCCCCAGCATTTT.

The rearrangement links TRBV20-1 to TRBJ2-1; 7 nucleotides line up with TRBD1. J gave up 3 bases and V 6 bases, and 11 bases lay outside the gene matches. The germline V gene has CDR1 DFQATT and CDR2 SNEGSKA (reference sequence). This CDR3 contains 15 residues. The CDR3 bases are TGCAGTGCATCTACAGGGGCGACATACTACAATGAGCAGTTCTTC. Translating it yields CSASTGATYYNEQFF.

This clonotype was counted once. The J gene is TRBJ1-2, the V gene TRBV10-3; D is unclear. Trimming removed 2 bases at V and 5 bases at J, with 3 bases between. The CDR3 is 11 residues long. From germline, CDR1 is ENHRY and CDR2 SYGVKD. CDR3 nucleotides: TGTGCCATCAGTGAGGAGTATGGCTACACCTTC. This translates into CAISEEYGYTF.

The chain recombines TRBV6-5 with TRBJ1-1, with no clear D. Looked up from germline, CDR1 is MNHEY and CDR2 is SVGAGI. V lost 8 bases and J 5 bases, leaving 6 bases between the germline ends. CDR3 length: 10 amino acids. The CDR3 sequence is CASSWTEAFF. The CDR3 DNA follows: TGTGCCAGCTCGTGGACTGAAGCTTTCTTT.

This chain joins TRBV6-2 or TRBV6-3 and TRBJ2-1; 9 nucleotides align to TRBD1. The CDR3 spans 14 residues. Trimming cost V 6 bases and J 6 bases; bases outside gene matches: 6. The germline CDR1 and CDR2 sequences are MNHEY and SVGEGT. CDR3 in amino acids: CASRTTGGSNEQFF. The CDR3 DNA reads TGTGCCAGCAGGACGACAGGGGGGAGCAATGAGCAGTTCTTC.